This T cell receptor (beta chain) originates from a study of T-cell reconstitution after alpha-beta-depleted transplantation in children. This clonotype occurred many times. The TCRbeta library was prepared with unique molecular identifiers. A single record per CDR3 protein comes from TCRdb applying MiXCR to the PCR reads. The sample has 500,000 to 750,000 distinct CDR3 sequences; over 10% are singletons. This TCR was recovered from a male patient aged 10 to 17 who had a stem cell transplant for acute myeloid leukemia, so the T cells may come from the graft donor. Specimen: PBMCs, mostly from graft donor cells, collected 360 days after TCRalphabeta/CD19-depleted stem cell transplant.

The CDR3 loop is CASSLPGTAERQYF. The CDR3 DNA sequence: TGTGCCAGCAGTTTACCAGGGACGGCTGAAAGGCAGTATTTT. This chain uses TRBV28 with TRBJ2-3; D is possibly TRBD1 or TRBD2 (5 bases each). CDR3 length: 14 amino acids. CDR1 and CDR2 (germline): MDHEN, SYDVKM. V gave up 2 bases and J gave up 11 bases, with 17 bases separating them.